The rows below give T cell receptor beta chains drawn from one sample of a study of radiotherapy plus CTLA-4 blockade in lung cancer. Libraries were prepared by immunoSEQ multiplex PCR; TCRdb keeps only in-frame clonotypes and omits some of them. This table holds about 50,000 clones, around 73% found once. The sample consisted of peripheral blood, taken from a patient treated with radiotherapy plus ipilimumab. These receptors all come from a human donor with non-small cell lung cancer who had a complete response to radiotherapy plus ipilimumab. Each CDR3 is given with its conserved first and last residue. Fields, in order: J gene, D gene, V gene, clone size, CDR3 DNA, CDR3 protein. A D gene is named only where the DNA matches it firmly. Not every row has a clone size; where given, it reads once, few, many or a size class.

j_call: TRBJ1-1; d_call: -; v_call: TRBV2; clone_size: -; cdr3_nt: TGTGCCAGCTCCCAAGCGGGACGGAAGGGTGAAGCTTTCTTT; cdr3_aa: CASSQAGRKGEAFF
j_call: TRBJ2-5; d_call: TRBD2; v_call: TRBV7-2; clone_size: -; cdr3_nt: TGTGCCAGCAGCCCGGGACTAGCGGGCGGCCAAGAGACCCAGTACTTC; cdr3_aa: CASSPGLAGGQETQYF
j_call: TRBJ2-2; d_call: -; v_call: TRBV7-6; clone_size: -; cdr3_nt: TGTGCCAGCAGCTTAGCTGCGCTCCCCGGGGAGCTGTTTTTT; cdr3_aa: CASSLAALPGELFF
j_call: TRBJ2-7; d_call: -; v_call: TRBV5-1; clone_size: once; cdr3_nt: TGCGCCAGCAGCTTGGGGTCGGTCTCCTCCTACGAGCAGTACTTC; cdr3_aa: CASSLGSVSSYEQYF
j_call: TRBJ1-4; d_call: -; v_call: TRBV12-1; clone_size: -; cdr3_nt: TGTGCCAGCAGAAGTCCCGTAGGTCGAGGCAGAAAGGGGGAAAAACTGTTTTTT; cdr3_aa: CASRSPVGRGRKGEKLFF
j_call: TRBJ2-7; d_call: -; v_call: TRBV7-8; clone_size: -; cdr3_nt: TGTGCCAGCAGCTTAACCCGTAAGACACTAGGCTCCTACGAGCAGTACTTC; cdr3_aa: CASSLTRKTLGSYEQYF
j_call: TRBJ2-7; d_call: TRBD1; v_call: TRBV19; clone_size: -; cdr3_nt: TGTGCCAGTAGTCTCCTCGGGACAGGGACCTACGAGCAGTACTTC; cdr3_aa: CASSLLGTGTYEQYF
j_call: TRBJ1-2; d_call: TRBD1; v_call: TRBV2; clone_size: -; cdr3_nt: TGTGCCAGCGTCGGACAGGGGGCGGGTGGCTACACCTTC; cdr3_aa: CASVGQGAGGYTF
j_call: TRBJ2-6; d_call: TRBD1; v_call: TRBV28; clone_size: -; cdr3_nt: TGTGCCAGCAGTTTAAGTGGGGACAGGTACTCTGGGGCCAACGTCCTGACTTTC; cdr3_aa: CASSLSGDRYSGANVLTF
j_call: TRBJ2-7; d_call: TRBD1; v_call: TRBV18; clone_size: -; cdr3_nt: TGTGCCAGCTCAGAGAGGGACAGCTCCTACGAGCAGTACTTC; cdr3_aa: CASSERDSSYEQYF
j_call: TRBJ2-1; d_call: TRBD2; v_call: TRBV28; clone_size: -; cdr3_nt: TGTGCCAGCACAACAACGACTAGCGGGACGAATGAGCAGTTCTTC; cdr3_aa: CASTTTTSGTNEQFF
j_call: TRBJ1-5; d_call: -; v_call: TRBV19; clone_size: -; cdr3_nt: TGTGCCAGTAGTATCCGGGGTCAGCCCCAGCATTTT; cdr3_aa: CASSIRGQPQHF
j_call: TRBJ2-7; d_call: -; v_call: TRBV7-2; clone_size: -; cdr3_nt: TGTGCCAGCAGCTTATTGAGGGTCTACGAGCAGTACTTC; cdr3_aa: CASSLLRVYEQYF
j_call: TRBJ1-5; d_call: -; v_call: TRBV2; clone_size: -; cdr3_nt: TGTGCCAGCACAGAGAACAGGGCCGGCCAGCCCCAGCATTTT; cdr3_aa: CASTENRAGQPQHF
j_call: TRBJ2-1; d_call: TRBD2; v_call: TRBV2; clone_size: -; cdr3_nt: TGTGCCAGCAGTCTAAGCGGGGGGAGAAACAATGAGCAGTTCTTC; cdr3_aa: CASSLSGGRNNEQFF
j_call: TRBJ2-2; d_call: TRBD1; v_call: TRBV6-5; clone_size: -; cdr3_nt: TGTGCCAGCAGTTCCGGGACAGGGTACACCGGGGAGCTGTTTTTT; cdr3_aa: CASSSGTGYTGELFF
j_call: TRBJ2-7; d_call: TRBD1; v_call: TRBV25-1; clone_size: -; cdr3_nt: TGTGCCAGCAGTGGGACAGGGATCTCCGAGCAGTACTTC; cdr3_aa: CASSGTGISEQYF
j_call: TRBJ2-7; d_call: TRBD2; v_call: TRBV5-8; clone_size: once; cdr3_nt: TGTGCCAGCAGCTTGGCGGGGACTAGCGCCTACGAGCAGTACTTC; cdr3_aa: CASSLAGTSAYEQYF
j_call: TRBJ1-2; d_call: -; v_call: TRBV6-5; clone_size: -; cdr3_nt: TGTGCCAGCAGTTACTCCGTCCATACAGCTAACTATGGCTACACCTTC; cdr3_aa: CASSYSVHTANYGYTF
j_call: TRBJ2-7; d_call: TRBD2; v_call: TRBV30; clone_size: -; cdr3_nt: TGTGCCTGGGGGGGGGACTCCTACGAGCAGTACTTC; cdr3_aa: CAWGGDSYEQYF
j_call: TRBJ2-1; d_call: -; v_call: TRBV7-6; clone_size: -; cdr3_nt: TGTGCCAGCAGCTTACAGGATAGCGCCTGGAATGAGCAGTTCTTC; cdr3_aa: CASSLQDSAWNEQFF
j_call: TRBJ2-3; d_call: TRBD2; v_call: TRBV28; clone_size: -; cdr3_nt: TGTGCCAGCAACCGACTAGCGGACACAGATACGCAGTATTTT; cdr3_aa: CASNRLADTDTQYF
j_call: TRBJ2-7; d_call: TRBD1; v_call: TRBV27; clone_size: -; cdr3_nt: TGTGCCAGCAGCTCCTCACTCCGGGACAGGAGATCATCCTACGAGCAGTACTTC; cdr3_aa: CASSSSLRDRRSSYEQYF
j_call: TRBJ2-7; d_call: -; v_call: TRBV5-1; clone_size: -; cdr3_nt: TGCGCCAGCAGCTTGGGCAGGGGACCATTCTACGAGCAGTACTTC; cdr3_aa: CASSLGRGPFYEQYF
j_call: TRBJ1-6; d_call: -; v_call: TRBV7-9; clone_size: few; cdr3_nt: TGTGCCAGCAGCACGGAACAGGTTAATTCACCCCTCCACTTT; cdr3_aa: CASSTEQVNSPLHF
j_call: TRBJ2-3; d_call: -; v_call: TRBV4-1; clone_size: -; cdr3_nt: TGCGCCAGCAGCTCAGGAACCCCGTCGGACAGCCGAGGGGGTGGTACGCAGTATTTT; cdr3_aa: CASSSGTPSDSRGGGTQYF
j_call: TRBJ2-1; d_call: TRBD2; v_call: TRBV7-9; clone_size: -; cdr3_nt: TGTGCCAGCAGCTTTGCTAGCGGGATACCCTACAATGAGCAGTTCTTC; cdr3_aa: CASSFASGIPYNEQFF
j_call: TRBJ2-1; d_call: -; v_call: TRBV11-2; clone_size: -; cdr3_nt: TGTGCCAGCAGCTCCCCTAGGGGGAGTGGGTACAATGAGCAGTTCTTC; cdr3_aa: CASSSPRGSGYNEQFF
j_call: TRBJ2-1; d_call: TRBD1; v_call: TRBV29-1; clone_size: -; cdr3_nt: TGCAGCGTTGAAGATCTCAGGGGGCGAATGAATGAGCAGTTCTTC; cdr3_aa: CSVEDLRGRMNEQFF
j_call: TRBJ2-5; d_call: -; v_call: TRBV7-8; clone_size: -; cdr3_nt: TGTGCCAGCAGCTTCGGTCCCCAAGAGACCCAGTACTTC; cdr3_aa: CASSFGPQETQYF
j_call: TRBJ2-3; d_call: -; v_call: TRBV5-1; clone_size: -; cdr3_nt: TGCGCCAGCAGCTTGGCGCGGGGAGTCGATATTTGGGATACGCAGTATTTT; cdr3_aa: CASSLARGVDIWDTQYF
j_call: TRBJ1-5; d_call: TRBD1; v_call: TRBV4-3; clone_size: -; cdr3_nt: TGCGCCAGCAGCCAAGATTTTGTGTCAGGGGGCGGCAATCAGCCCCAGCATTTT; cdr3_aa: CASSQDFVSGGGNQPQHF
j_call: TRBJ1-2; d_call: -; v_call: TRBV4-1; clone_size: -; cdr3_nt: TGCGCCAGCAGCCAAGACGCTCGGGCTAACTATGGCTACACCTTC; cdr3_aa: CASSQDARANYGYTF
j_call: TRBJ2-7; d_call: TRBD2; v_call: TRBV27; clone_size: -; cdr3_nt: TGTGCCAGCAGTTTTTTCTGGGCGGGAGACTACGAGCAGTACTTC; cdr3_aa: CASSFFWAGDYEQYF
j_call: TRBJ2-1; d_call: TRBD2; v_call: TRBV5-1; clone_size: -; cdr3_nt: TGCGCCAGCAGCTGGACTAGCGGGAGCAATGAGCAGTTCTTC; cdr3_aa: CASSWTSGSNEQFF
j_call: TRBJ2-1; d_call: TRBD2; v_call: TRBV5-4; clone_size: -; cdr3_nt: TGTGCCAGCAGCTCAGGACTAGCGGGGGGTGAGAATGAGCAGTTCTTC; cdr3_aa: CASSSGLAGGENEQFF
j_call: TRBJ1-1; d_call: -; v_call: TRBV29-1; clone_size: once; cdr3_nt: TGCAGCGTTGAAATAGACAGTGGTGCTGAAGCTTTCTTT; cdr3_aa: CSVEIDSGAEAFF
j_call: TRBJ2-5; d_call: -; v_call: TRBV7-9; clone_size: -; cdr3_nt: TGTGCCAGCAGCTTAGTGGGACACTACCAAGAGACCCAGTACTTC; cdr3_aa: CASSLVGHYQETQYF
j_call: TRBJ1-1; d_call: TRBD1; v_call: TRBV19; clone_size: once; cdr3_nt: TGTGCCAGTAGTATGGGCAGGGGGCTGAACACTGAAGCTTTCTTT; cdr3_aa: CASSMGRGLNTEAFF
j_call: TRBJ2-7; d_call: TRBD1; v_call: TRBV5-8; clone_size: few; cdr3_nt: TGTGCCAGCAGCTCACTATCCGGGACAGGGGGAAGGAAGTACTTC; cdr3_aa: CASSSLSGTGGRKYF
j_call: TRBJ1-2; d_call: TRBD1; v_call: TRBV6-5; clone_size: -; cdr3_nt: TGTGCCAGCAGTTACTCGAGACAGGGATTATATGGCTACACCTTC; cdr3_aa: CASSYSRQGLYGYTF
j_call: TRBJ2-7; d_call: TRBD1; v_call: TRBV6-5; clone_size: -; cdr3_nt: TGTGCCAGCAGATCAGACAGGGTCTCTTCTTACGAGCAGTACTTC; cdr3_aa: CASRSDRVSSYEQYF
j_call: TRBJ1-1; d_call: TRBD1; v_call: TRBV6-5; clone_size: -; cdr3_nt: TGTGCCAGCAGTTCGCCCAGGGGGCCCACTGAAGCTTTCTTT; cdr3_aa: CASSSPRGPTEAFF
j_call: TRBJ1-4; d_call: TRBD1; v_call: TRBV2; clone_size: -; cdr3_nt: TGTGCCAGCAGCGGGGACAGGCGTAATGAAAAACTGTTTTTT; cdr3_aa: CASSGDRRNEKLFF
j_call: TRBJ2-7; d_call: TRBD1; v_call: TRBV7-9; clone_size: -; cdr3_nt: TGTGCCAGCAGCTTAGGGGGACAGGTTAACTACGAGCAGTACTTC; cdr3_aa: CASSLGGQVNYEQYF